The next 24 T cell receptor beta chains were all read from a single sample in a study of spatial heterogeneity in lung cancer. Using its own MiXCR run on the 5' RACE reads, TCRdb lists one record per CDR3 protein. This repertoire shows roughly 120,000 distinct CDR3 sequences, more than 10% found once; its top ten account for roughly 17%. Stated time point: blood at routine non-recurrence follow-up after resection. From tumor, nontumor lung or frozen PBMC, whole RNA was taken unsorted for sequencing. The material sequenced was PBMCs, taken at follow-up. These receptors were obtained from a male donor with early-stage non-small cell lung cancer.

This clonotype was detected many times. CDR3 in DNA: TGTGCCAGCAGCTGGGCGGGGGCCGGAGATACGCAGTATTTT. This translates into CASSWAGAGDTQYF. The chain employs TRBV7-2 and TRBJ2-3; D might be TRBD2 (7 bases). The CDR3 runs to 14 residues. Deletions cut 4 bases from V and 5 bases from J, with 13 bases between. CDR1 is SGHTA, CDR2 FQGNSA, per germline.

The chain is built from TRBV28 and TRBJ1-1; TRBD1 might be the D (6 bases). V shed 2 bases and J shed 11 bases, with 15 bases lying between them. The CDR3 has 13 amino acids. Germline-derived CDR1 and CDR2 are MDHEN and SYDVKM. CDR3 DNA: TGTGCCAGCAGTTTAAGGATTTGGACAGCGGCTTTCTTT. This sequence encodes CASSLRIWTAAFF.

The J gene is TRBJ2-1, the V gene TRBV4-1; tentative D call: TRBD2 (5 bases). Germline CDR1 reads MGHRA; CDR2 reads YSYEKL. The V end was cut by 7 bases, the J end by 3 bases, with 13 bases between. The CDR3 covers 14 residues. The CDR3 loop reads CASTTGDFYNEQFF. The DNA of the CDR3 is TGCGCCAGCACTACCGGGGATTTCTACAATGAGCAGTTCTTC.

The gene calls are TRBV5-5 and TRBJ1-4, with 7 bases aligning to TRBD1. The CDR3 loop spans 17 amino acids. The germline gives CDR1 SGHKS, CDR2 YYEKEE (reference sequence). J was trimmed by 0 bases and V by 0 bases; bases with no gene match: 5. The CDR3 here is CASSLDPGTATNEKLFF. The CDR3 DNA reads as TGTGCCAGCAGCTTGGATCCTGGGACAGCAACTAATGAAAAACTGTTTTTT. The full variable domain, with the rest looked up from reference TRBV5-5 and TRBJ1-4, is DAGVTQSPTHLIKTRGQQVTLRCSPISGHKSVSWYQQVLGQGPQFIFQYYEKEERGRGNFPDRFSARQFPNYSSELNVNALLLGDSALYLCASSLDPGTATNEKLFFGSGTQLSVL.

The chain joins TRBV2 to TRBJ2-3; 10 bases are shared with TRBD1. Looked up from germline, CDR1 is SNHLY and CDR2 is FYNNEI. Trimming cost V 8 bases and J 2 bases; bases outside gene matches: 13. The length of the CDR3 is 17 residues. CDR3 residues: CASCRIGTGALTDTQYF. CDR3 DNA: TGTGCCAGCTGTAGAATCGGGACAGGGGCGCTCACAGATACGCAGTATTTT.

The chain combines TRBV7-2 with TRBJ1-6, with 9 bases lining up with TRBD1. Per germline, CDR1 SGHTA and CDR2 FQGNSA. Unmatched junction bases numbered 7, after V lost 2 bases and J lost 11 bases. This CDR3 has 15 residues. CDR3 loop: CASSLFGTGLAPLHF. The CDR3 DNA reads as TGTGCCAGCAGCTTATTTGGGACAGGGTTAGCACCCCTCCACTTT.

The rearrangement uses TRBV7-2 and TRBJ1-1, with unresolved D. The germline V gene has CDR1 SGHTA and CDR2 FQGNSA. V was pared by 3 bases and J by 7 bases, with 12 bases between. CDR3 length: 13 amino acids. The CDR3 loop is CASSFNRESEAFF. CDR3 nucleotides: TGTGCCAGCAGCTTCAACCGGGAAAGTGAAGCTTTCTTT.

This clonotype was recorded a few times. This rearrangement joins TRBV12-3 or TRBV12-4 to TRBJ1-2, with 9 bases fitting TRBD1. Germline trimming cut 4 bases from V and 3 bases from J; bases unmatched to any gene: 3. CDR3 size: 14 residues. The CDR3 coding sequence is TGTGCCAGCAGTTGGGACAGGGCGGACTATGGCTACACCTTC. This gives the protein CASSWDRADYGYTF.

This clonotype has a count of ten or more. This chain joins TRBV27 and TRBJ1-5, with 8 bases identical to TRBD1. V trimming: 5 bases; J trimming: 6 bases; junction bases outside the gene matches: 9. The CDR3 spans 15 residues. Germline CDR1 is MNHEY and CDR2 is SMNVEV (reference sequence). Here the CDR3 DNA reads TGTGCCAGCAGTGCCCAGGGGGCGCTGGGTCAGCCCCAGCATTTT. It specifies CASSAQGALGQPQHF.

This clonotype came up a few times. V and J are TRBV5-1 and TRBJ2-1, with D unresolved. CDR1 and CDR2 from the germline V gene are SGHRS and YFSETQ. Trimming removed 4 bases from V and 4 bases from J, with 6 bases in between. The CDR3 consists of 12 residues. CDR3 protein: CASSNLYNEQFF. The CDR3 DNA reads TGCGCCAGCAGCAATCTTTACAATGAGCAGTTCTTC.

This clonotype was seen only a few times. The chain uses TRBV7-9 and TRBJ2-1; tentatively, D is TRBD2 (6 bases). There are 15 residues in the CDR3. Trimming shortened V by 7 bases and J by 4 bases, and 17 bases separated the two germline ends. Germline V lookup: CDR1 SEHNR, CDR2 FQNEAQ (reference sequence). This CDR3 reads CASTGSERGYNEQFF. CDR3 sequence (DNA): TGTGCCAGCACAGGGTCGGAACGGGGGTACAATGAGCAGTTCTTC.

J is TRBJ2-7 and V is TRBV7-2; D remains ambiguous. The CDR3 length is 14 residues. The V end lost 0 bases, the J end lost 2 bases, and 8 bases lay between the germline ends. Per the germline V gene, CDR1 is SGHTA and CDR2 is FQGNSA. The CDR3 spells CASSLAHTTYEQYF. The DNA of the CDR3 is TGTGCCAGCAGCTTAGCTCACACCACCTACGAGCAGTACTTC.

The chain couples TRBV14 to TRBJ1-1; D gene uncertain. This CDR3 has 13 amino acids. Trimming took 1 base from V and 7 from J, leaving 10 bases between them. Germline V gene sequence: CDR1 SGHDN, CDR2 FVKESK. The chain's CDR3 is CASSQVLDGEAFF. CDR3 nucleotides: TGTGCCAGCAGCCAAGTTCTGGACGGTGAAGCTTTCTTT. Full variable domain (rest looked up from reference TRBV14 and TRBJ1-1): EAGVTQFPSHSVIEKGQTVTLRCDPISGHDNLYWYRRVMGKEIKFLLHFVKESKQDESGMPNNRFLAERTGGTYSTLKVQPAELEDSGVYFCASSQVLDGEAFFGQGTRLTVV.

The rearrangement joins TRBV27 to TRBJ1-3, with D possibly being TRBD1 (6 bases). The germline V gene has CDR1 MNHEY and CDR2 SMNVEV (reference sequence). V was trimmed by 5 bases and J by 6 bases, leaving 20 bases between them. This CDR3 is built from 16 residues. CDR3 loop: CASSPTGGKGSNTIYF. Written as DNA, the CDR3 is TGTGCCAGCAGTCCAACCGGGGGCAAGGGTTCAAACACCATATATTTT.

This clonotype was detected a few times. This chain's CDR3 is CASSPSSGDTEAFF. The CDR3 coding sequence is TGTGCCAGCTCACCGTCCTCGGGGGACACTGAAGCTTTCTTT. The chain combines TRBV18 with TRBJ1-1, with D possibly matching TRBD1 (5 bases). This CDR3 has 14 residues. V was clipped by 3 bases and J by 3 bases, with 11 bases between them. CDR1 KGHSH and CDR2 LQKENI come from the germline V gene.

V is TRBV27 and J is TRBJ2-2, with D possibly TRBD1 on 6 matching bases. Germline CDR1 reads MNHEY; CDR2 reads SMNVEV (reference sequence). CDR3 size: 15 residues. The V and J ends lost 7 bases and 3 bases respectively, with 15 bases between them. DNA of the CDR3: TGTGCCAGCACCCCGGGACAAGCGGACACCGGGGAGCTGTTTTTT. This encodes CASTPGQADTGELFF.

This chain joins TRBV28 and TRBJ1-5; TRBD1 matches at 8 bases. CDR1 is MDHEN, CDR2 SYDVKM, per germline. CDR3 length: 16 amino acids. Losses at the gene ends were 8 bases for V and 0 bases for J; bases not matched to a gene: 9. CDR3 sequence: CASLPRGLDSNQPQHF. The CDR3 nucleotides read TGTGCCAGCCTGCCCAGGGGGCTGGATAGCAATCAGCCCCAGCATTTT.

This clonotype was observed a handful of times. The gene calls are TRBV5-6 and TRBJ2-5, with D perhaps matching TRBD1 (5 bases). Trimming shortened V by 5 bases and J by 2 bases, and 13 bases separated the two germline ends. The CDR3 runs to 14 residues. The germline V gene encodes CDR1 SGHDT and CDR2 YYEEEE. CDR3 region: CASSLRQGQETQYF. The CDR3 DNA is TGTGCCAGCAGTCTTCGCCAGGGTCAAGAGACCCAGTACTTC.

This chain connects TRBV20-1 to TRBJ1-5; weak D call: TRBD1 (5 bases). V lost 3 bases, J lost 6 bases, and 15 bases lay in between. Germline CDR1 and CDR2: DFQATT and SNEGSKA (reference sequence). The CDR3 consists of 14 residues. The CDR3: CSARPGRTGQPQHF. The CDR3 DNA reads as TGCAGTGCTAGGCCGGGGCGAACGGGTCAGCCCCAGCATTTT.

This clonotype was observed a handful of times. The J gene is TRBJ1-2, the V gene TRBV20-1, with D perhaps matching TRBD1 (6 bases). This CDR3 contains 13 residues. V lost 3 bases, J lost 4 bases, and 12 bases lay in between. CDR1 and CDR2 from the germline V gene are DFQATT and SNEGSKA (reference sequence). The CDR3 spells CSARTGTTYGYTF. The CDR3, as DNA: TGCAGTGCTAGGACCGGGACAACCTATGGCTACACCTTC.

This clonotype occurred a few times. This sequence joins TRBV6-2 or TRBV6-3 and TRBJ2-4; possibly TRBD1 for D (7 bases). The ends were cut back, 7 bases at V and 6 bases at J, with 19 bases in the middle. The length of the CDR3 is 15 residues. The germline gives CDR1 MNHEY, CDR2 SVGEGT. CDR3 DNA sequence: TGTGCCAGCACTCCTCGAGGGCAGGGGGGAAACATTCAGTACTTC. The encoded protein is CASTPRGQGGNIQYF.

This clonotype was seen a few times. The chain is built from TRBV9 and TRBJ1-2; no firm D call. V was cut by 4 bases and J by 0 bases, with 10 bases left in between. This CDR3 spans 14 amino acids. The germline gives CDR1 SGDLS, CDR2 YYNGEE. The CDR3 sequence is CASSQREPNYGYTF. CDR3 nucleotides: TGTGCCAGCAGCCAGAGGGAACCTAACTATGGCTACACCTTC.

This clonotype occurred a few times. The CDR3 region is CSASSTTNTEAFF. CDR3 bases: TGCAGTGCTAGCTCGACAACGAACACTGAAGCTTTCTTT. V usage is TRBV20-1 and J usage is TRBJ1-1; D unclear. V lost 3 bases to trimming and J lost 1 base, with 9 bases between them. The CDR3 covers 13 residues. Germline values: CDR1 DFQATT, CDR2 SNEGSKA (reference sequence).

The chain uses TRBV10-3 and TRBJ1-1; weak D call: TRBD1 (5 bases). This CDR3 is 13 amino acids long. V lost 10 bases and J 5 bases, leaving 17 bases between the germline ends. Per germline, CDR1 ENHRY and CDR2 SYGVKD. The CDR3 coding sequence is TGTGCCACACACTCCCGGGGGAAGACTGAAGCTTTCTTT. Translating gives CATHSRGKTEAFF.